This T cell receptor beta chain was identified in a study of T cells in Graves' hyperthyroidism and ophthalmopathy. CDR1 is SGHRS, CDR2 YFSETQ, per germline. The CDR3 is 16 residues long. Trimming left V 0 bases short and J 3 bases short, with 15 bases between. About this clonotype itself: Its antigen is undetermined. This may come from a read error, since a much larger clone is one base off.

Findings and limits, study-wide: Ophthalmopathy was distinguished from stable hyperthyroidism by 13 V-J signatures.

RNA transcripts gave rise to amplified TCR beta CDR3 regions. Researchers ran a first-round RT-PCR on the TCR CDR3 using the HTBI primer set. TCRdb independently ran MiXCR on the multiplex PCR reads; one entry per CDR3 protein. The data hold about 380,000 distinct CDR3 sequences, with 13% observed a single time. The origin of this receptor is a man aged 25-40 years with Graves' hyperthyroidism that later progressed to Graves' ophthalmopathy. The chain employs TRBV5-1 and TRBJ1-1; D is possibly TRBD1 (5 bases). Sequencing was carried out using blood. CDR3 in DNA: TGCGCCAGCAGCTTGGCAGGGCCCAATGTGGACACTGAAGCTTTCTTT. Translated, it gives CASSLAGPNVDTEAFF. The whole variable domain, filled in from reference TRBV5-1 and TRBJ1-1, reads KAGVTQTPRYLIKTRGQQVTLSCSPISGHRSVSWYQQTPGQGLQFLFEYFSETQRNKGNFPGRFSGRQFSNSRSEMNVSTLELGDSALYLCASSLAGPNVDTEAFFGQGTRLTVV.